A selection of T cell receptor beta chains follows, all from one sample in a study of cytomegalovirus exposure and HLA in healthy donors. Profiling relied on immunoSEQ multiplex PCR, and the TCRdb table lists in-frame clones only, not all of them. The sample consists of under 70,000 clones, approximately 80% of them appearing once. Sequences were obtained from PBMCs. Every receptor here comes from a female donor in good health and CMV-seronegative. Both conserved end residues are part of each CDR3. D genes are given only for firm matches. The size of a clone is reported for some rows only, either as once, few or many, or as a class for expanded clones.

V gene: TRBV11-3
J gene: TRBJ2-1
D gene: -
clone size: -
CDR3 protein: CASSLASAAGNEQFF
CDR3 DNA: TGTGCCAGCAGCTTAGCGTCCGCAGCCGGGAATGAGCAGTTCTTC

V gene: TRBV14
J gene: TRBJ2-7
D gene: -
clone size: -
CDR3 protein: CASSRGGGNFYEQYF
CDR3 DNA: TGTGCCAGCAGCCGGGGAGGGGGGAACTTCTACGAGCAGTACTTC

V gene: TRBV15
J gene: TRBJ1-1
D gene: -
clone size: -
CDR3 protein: CATSVPTGSAEAFF
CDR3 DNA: TGTGCCACCAGCGTACCCACAGGGTCTGCTGAAGCTTTCTTT

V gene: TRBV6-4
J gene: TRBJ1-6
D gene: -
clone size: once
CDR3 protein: CASSDPGQFPFLGGNSPLHF
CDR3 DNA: TGTGCCAGCAGTGACCCTGGACAGTTCCCCTTTTTAGGTGGTAATTCACCCCTCCACTTT

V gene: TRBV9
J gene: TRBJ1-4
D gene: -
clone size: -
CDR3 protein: CASSVAVGPNEKLFF
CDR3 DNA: TGTGCCAGCAGCGTAGCGGTGGGGCCTAATGAAAAACTGTTTTTT

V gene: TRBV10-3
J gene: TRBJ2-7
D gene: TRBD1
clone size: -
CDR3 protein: CATGQGSSYEQYF
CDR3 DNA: TGTGCCACAGGACAGGGGAGCTCCTACGAGCAGTACTTC

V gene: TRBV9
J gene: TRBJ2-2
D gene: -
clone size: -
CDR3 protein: CASSTGTSFGELFF
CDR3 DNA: TGTGCCAGCAGTACCGGGACTTCCTTCGGGGAGCTGTTTTTT

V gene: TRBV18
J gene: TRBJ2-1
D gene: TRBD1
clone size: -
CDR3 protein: CASSSGQRNEQFF
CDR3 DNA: TGTGCCAGCTCATCGGGACAGCGCAATGAGCAGTTCTTC

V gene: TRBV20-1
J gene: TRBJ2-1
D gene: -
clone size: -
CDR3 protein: CSGGVERVQFF
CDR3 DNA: TGCAGTGGCGGGGTGGAGCGGGTGCAGTTCTTC

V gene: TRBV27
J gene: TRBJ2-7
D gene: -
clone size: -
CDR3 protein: CAMASRISYEQYF
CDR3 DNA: TGTGCCATGGCCTCGAGGATTTCCTACGAGCAGTACTTC